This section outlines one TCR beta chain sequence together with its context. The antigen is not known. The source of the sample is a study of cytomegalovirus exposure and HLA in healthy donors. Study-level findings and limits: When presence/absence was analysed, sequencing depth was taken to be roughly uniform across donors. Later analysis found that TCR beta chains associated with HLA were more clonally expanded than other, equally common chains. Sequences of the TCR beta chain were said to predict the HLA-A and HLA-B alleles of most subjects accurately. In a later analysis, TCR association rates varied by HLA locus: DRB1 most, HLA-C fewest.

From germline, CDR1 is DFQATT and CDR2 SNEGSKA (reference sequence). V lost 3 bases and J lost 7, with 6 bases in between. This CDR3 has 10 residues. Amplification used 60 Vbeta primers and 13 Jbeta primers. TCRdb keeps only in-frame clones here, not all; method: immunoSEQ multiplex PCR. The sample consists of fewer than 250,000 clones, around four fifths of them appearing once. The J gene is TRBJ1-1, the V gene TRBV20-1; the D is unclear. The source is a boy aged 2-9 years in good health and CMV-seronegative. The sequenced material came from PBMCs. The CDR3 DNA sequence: TGCAGTGCTAGTTTATATGAAGCTTTCTTT. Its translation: CSASLYEAFF.